One sample yielded the 30 T cell receptor beta chains listed below, sequenced in a study of cytomegalovirus exposure and HLA in healthy donors. The PCR had 60 Vbeta and 13 Jbeta primers. The repertoire was sequenced with immunoSEQ multiplex PCR; TCRdb's copy has only in-frame clones and lacks some. The sample has just over 50,000 clones. Sequencing was performed on PBMCs. Every receptor here comes from a woman in her sixties or seventies in good health and CMV-seropositive.

This sequence joins TRBV7-9 and TRBJ2-4; 13 bases line up with TRBD2. CDR1 is SEHNR and CDR2 is FQNEAQ in the germline V gene (reference sequence). V lost 7 bases to trimming and J lost 0 bases; unmatched junction nucleotides: 9. CDR3 length: 18 amino acids. The CDR3 protein is CASTLGLAGVLAKNIQYF. The CDR3 coding sequence is TGTGCCAGCACCCTCGGACTAGCGGGGGTGCTAGCCAAAAACATTCAGTACTTC. Supplemented by reference TRBV7-9 and TRBJ2-4, the full variable domain reads DTGVSQNPRHKITKRGQNVTFRCDPISEHNRLYWYRQTLGQGPEFLTYFQNEAQLEKSRLLSDRFSAERPKGSFSTLEIQRTEQGDSAMYLCASTLGLAGVLAKNIQYFGAGTRLSVL.

The rearrangement joins TRBV7-2 to TRBJ2-7, with TRBD1 matching over 7 bases. The CDR3 extends over 13 amino acids. In germline, CDR1 is SGHTA, CDR2 FQGNSA. V gave up 4 bases and J gave up 3 bases; unmatched junction bases: 3. The DNA for the CDR3 is TGTGCCAGCAGCTCCGGGACAGACTACGAGCAGTACTTC. It codes for CASSSGTDYEQYF.

V is TRBV11-3 and J is TRBJ2-2; D may be TRBD2 (5 bases). With 5 bases removed from V and 6 bases from J, the gap between germline ends came to 16 bases. This CDR3 contains 15 residues. Germline V gene sequence: CDR1 SGHNT, CDR2 YENEEA. In DNA form, the CDR3 reads TGTGCCAGCAGCCTACCGGGATCTTTCCCCGGGGAGCTGTTTTTT. Translation: CASSLPGSFPGELFF.

V is TRBV27 and J is TRBJ1-5; TRBD1 aligns across 8 bases. This CDR3 region has 17 residues. The germline V gene encodes CDR1 MNHEY and CDR2 SMNVEV (reference sequence). V dropped 5 bases and J dropped 1; count of bases not matched to a gene: 10. The CDR3 region has the DNA TGTGCCAGCAGTCCAAGCCAGGGGGCGGCGAGCAATCAGCCCCAGCATTTT. Translated: CASSPSQGAASNQPQHF.

The rearrangement uses TRBV5-1 and TRBJ2-1; a possible D gene is TRBD2 (5 bases). The V end lost 4 bases, the J end lost 3 bases, and 8 bases lay between the germline ends. The V gene's germline CDR1 is SGHRS and CDR2 YFSETQ. The CDR3 length is 13 residues. The CDR3 here is CASSVDYYNEQFF. CDR3 bases: TGCGCCAGCAGCGTAGACTACTACAATGAGCAGTTCTTC.

V gene TRBV11-2 combines with J gene TRBJ1-4; 8 bases line up with TRBD1. The V gene's germline CDR1 is SGHAT and CDR2 FQNNGV. This CDR3 contains 15 residues. The V gene end was trimmed by 5 bases and the J gene end by 7 bases; junction bases not matched to a gene: 9. CDR3 DNA sequence: TGTGCCAGCAGCCTAGCAGGGGGCGCTTCTGAAAAACTGTTTTTT. It encodes CASSLAGGASEKLFF.

As regards this clone: Other nucleotide sequences from this sample produce the same CDR3. The chain combines TRBV18 with TRBJ2-5; no reliable D call. CDR1 is KGHSH, CDR2 LQKENI, per germline. CDR3 length: 11 amino acids. The germline V and J ends were trimmed by 5 bases and 2 bases, with 3 bases remaining between them. CDR3 sequence reads: CASSTQETQYF. In DNA form, the CDR3 reads TGTGCCAGCTCAACTCAAGAGACCCAGTACTTC.

The rearrangement joins TRBV28 to TRBJ1-6; D might be TRBD1 (5 bases). Trimming took off 4 bases at V and 0 bases at J, with 7 bases between the two ends. The CDR3 totals 15 residues. Per germline, CDR1 MDHEN and CDR2 SYDVKM. The CDR3 loop reads CASSYRSSYNSPLHF. The DNA for the CDR3 is TGTGCCAGCAGTTACAGGAGCTCCTATAATTCACCCCTCCACTTT. The whole variable domain, filled in from reference TRBV28 and TRBJ1-6, reads DVKVTQSSRYLVKRTGEKVFLECVQDMDHENMFWYRQDPGLGLRLIYFSYDVKMKEKGDIPEGYSVSREKKERFSLILESASTNQTSMYLCASSYRSSYNSPLHFGNGTRLTVT.

This clone is medium-sized by frequency. Germline is not matched at one junction end, which may reflect a read error. The chain is built from TRBV10-3 and TRBJ1-4; 7 bases are shared with TRBD1. The CDR3 loop spans 13 amino acids. From germline, CDR1 is ENHRY and CDR2 SYGVKD. CDR3 sequence: CAISEEKGGKPSF. The CDR3 DNA sequence: TGTGCCATCAGTGAGGAGAAAGGGGGCAAACCGTCGTTT.

The chain joins TRBV5-1 to TRBJ2-7, with D possibly being TRBD1 (5 bases). This CDR3 is 13 amino acids long. The germline V and J ends were trimmed by 3 bases and 1 base, with 8 bases remaining between them. The germline V gene encodes CDR1 SGHRS and CDR2 YFSETQ. CDR3 amino acids: CASSSTGSYEQYF. The CDR3 region has the DNA TGCGCCAGCAGCTCCACAGGTTCCTACGAGCAGTACTTC.

V is TRBV7-8 and J is TRBJ2-5; 10 nucleotides align to TRBD1. Germline trimming cut 5 bases from V and 4 bases from J; bases unmatched to any gene: 4. The CDR3 has 14 amino acids. Germline V gene sequence: CDR1 SGHVS, CDR2 FQNEAQ. This CDR3 reads CASSARTGGETQYF. The CDR3 nucleotides read TGTGCCAGCAGCGCCCGGACAGGGGGAGAGACCCAGTACTTC.

The J gene is TRBJ1-2, the V gene TRBV27; possible D gene TRBD1, 5 bases. The CDR3 has 13 amino acids. Trimming left V 4 bases short and J 8 bases short, with 14 bases between. Germline CDR1 and CDR2: MNHEY and SMNVEV (reference sequence). The DNA for the CDR3 is TGTGCCAGCAGTTCCCCCTTCAGGGTCGGCTACACCTTC. This sequence encodes CASSSPFRVGYTF.

This chain joins TRBV28 and TRBJ2-3, with 10 bases matching TRBD2. V trimming: 4 bases; J trimming: 11 bases; junction bases outside the gene matches: 15. The CDR3 length is 16 residues. Germline V gene sequence: CDR1 MDHEN, CDR2 SYDVKM. CDR3 region: CASSSNSGGSIWGQYF. The CDR3 DNA follows: TGTGCCAGCAGTTCCAATAGCGGGGGGTCGATCTGGGGGCAGTATTTT.

The chain combines TRBV5-1 with TRBJ2-5; 7 bases are shared with TRBD1. The germline gives CDR1 SGHRS, CDR2 YFSETQ. The CDR3 totals 15 residues. The V gene end was trimmed by 5 bases and the J gene end by 1 base; junction bases not matched to a gene: 8. CDR3 sequence: CASRKGDSLQETQYF. Here the CDR3 DNA reads TGCGCCAGCAGGAAGGGGGACAGTCTCCAAGAGACCCAGTACTTC.

V gene TRBV7-8 combines with J gene TRBJ2-7, with D hard to call. Deletions cut 5 bases from V and 5 bases from J, with 10 bases between. Germline V CDR1 and CDR2: SGHVS, FQNEAQ. There are 12 residues in the CDR3. CDR3 protein: CASSPSINEQYF. Here the CDR3 DNA reads TGTGCCAGCAGCCCTTCTATAAACGAGCAGTACTTC.

This rearrangement joins TRBV19 to TRBJ1-5; tentatively, D is TRBD1 (5 bases). There are 15 residues in the CDR3. V lost 1 base and J lost 7, with 14 bases in between. The germline V gene encodes CDR1 LNHDA and CDR2 SQIVND (reference sequence). CDR3 sequence: CASSIGGGAGQPQHF. Written as DNA, the CDR3 is TGTGCCAGTAGTATAGGGGGCGGGGCAGGACAGCCCCAGCATTTT.

In the case of this clone: The same CDR3 also results from other DNA sequences found in this sample. The V call is TRBV6-5, the J call TRBJ1-2; 7 positions match TRBD1. The CDR3 contains 13 residues. V lost 5 bases, J lost 5 bases, and 5 bases stayed unmatched. Germline assignment: CDR1 MNHEY and CDR2 SVGAGI. In nucleotides, the CDR3 is TGTGCCAGCAGTCAACAGACAGGGTATGGCTACACCTTC. Its translation: CASSQQTGYGYTF.

This chain uses TRBV11-3 with TRBJ2-3; D gene unclear. CDR1 is SGHNT and CDR2 is YENEEA in the germline V gene. This CDR3 comprises 12 residues. Trimming removed 3 bases at V and 8 bases at J, with 9 bases between. The CDR3 protein is CASSLSTGTQYF. In DNA, the CDR3 is TGTGCCAGCAGCTTGAGTACGGGTACGCAGTATTTT.

The rearrangement links TRBV29-1 to TRBJ2-6, with 7 bases aligning to TRBD1. The V gene end was trimmed by 7 bases and the J gene end by 2 bases; junction bases not matched to a gene: 8. The germline V gene encodes CDR1 SQVTM and CDR2 ANQGSEA. The CDR3 extends over 15 amino acids. The CDR3 protein is CSATGTDTGANVLTF. CDR3 DNA sequence: TGCAGCGCGACAGGGACGGATACTGGGGCCAACGTCCTGACTTTC.

In DNA, the CDR3 is TGTGCCAGCAGGGCGGGGTCCTATAATTCACCCCTCCACTTT. Translating gives CASRAGSYNSPLHF. The chain carries TRBV2 and TRBJ1-6; the D is unclear. Trimming pared 6 bases from V and 1 base from J, leaving 7 bases between. The CDR3 covers 14 residues. CDR1 is SNHLY, CDR2 FYNNEI, per germline.

The CDR3, as DNA: TGCGCCAGCAGCTTGGTTGGACTCCAAGGGGAGACCCAGTACTTC. Translated, it gives CASSLVGLQGETQYF. The chain carries TRBV5-1 and TRBJ2-5, with D possibly TRBD2 on 5 matching bases. V was clipped by 0 bases and J by 5 bases, with 14 bases between them. This CDR3 has 15 amino acids. Germline loops: CDR1 SGHRS, CDR2 YFSETQ. The full variable domain, its missing parts supplied by reference TRBV5-1 and TRBJ2-5, is KAGVTQTPRYLIKTRGQQVTLSCSPISGHRSVSWYQQTPGQGLQFLFEYFSETQRNKGNFPGRFSGRQFSNSRSEMNVSTLELGDSALYLCASSLVGLQGETQYFGPGTRLLVL.

This chain joins TRBV6-5 and TRBJ1-1; D gene unclear. Germline CDR1 MNHEY, CDR2 SVGAGI. The V end lost 6 bases, the J end lost 9 bases, and 11 bases lay between the germline ends. This CDR3 is built from 11 residues. In DNA form, the CDR3 reads TGTGCCAGCAGCAACCGGGGTCAAGCTTTCTTT. Its protein product is CASSNRGQAFF.

The chain is built from TRBV11-2 and TRBJ1-1; D call uncertain. The CDR3 has 13 amino acids. CDR1 is SGHAT, CDR2 FQNNGV, per germline. V lost 2 bases, J lost 6 bases, and 10 bases lay in between. The CDR3 DNA reads as TGTGCCAGCAGCTTACAGAGGATTCCTGAAGCTTTCTTT. Encoded protein: CASSLQRIPEAFF.

This chain uses TRBV5-1 with TRBJ1-2; D unclear. Trimming removed 4 bases at V and 2 bases at J, with 18 bases between. This CDR3 comprises 16 residues. The germline CDR1 and CDR2 sequences are SGHRS and YFSETQ. CDR3 sequence: CASSPLFRGYNYGYTF. DNA for the CDR3: TGCGCCAGCAGCCCCCTCTTTAGAGGATACAACTATGGCTACACCTTC.

The rearrangement links TRBV11-3 to TRBJ2-7; D is undetermined. V gave up 5 bases and J gave up 2 bases, with 4 bases separating them. Germline V gives CDR1 SGHNT, CDR2 YENEEA. The CDR3 consists of 11 residues. For the CDR3, the DNA is TGTGCCAGCAGCCGCGCCTACGAGCAGTACTTC. Protein product: CASSRAYEQYF.

The J gene is TRBJ2-7, the V gene TRBV2; no clear D gene. Trimming removed 8 bases from V and 4 bases from J, with 15 bases in between. Looked up from germline, CDR1 is SNHLY and CDR2 is FYNNEI. The CDR3 spans 13 residues. In DNA, the CDR3 is TGTGCCAGCGCCTTGGGCTCCGGATACGAGCAGTACTTC. Residues: CASALGSGYEQYF.

The rearrangement links TRBV4-3 to TRBJ1-3, with 7 positions matching TRBD1. Trimming took 3 bases from V and 7 from J; bases not matched to a gene: 12. The CDR3 length is 16 residues. In germline, CDR1 is LGHNA, CDR2 YSLEER. The CDR3 reads CASSQGTGEKGNTIYF. DNA for the CDR3: TGCGCCAGCAGCCAGGGTACAGGGGAGAAGGGGAACACCATATATTTT.

The chain employs TRBV29-1 and TRBJ2-3; maybe TRBD1 (6 bases). The V gene's germline CDR1 is SQVTM and CDR2 ANQGSEA. This CDR3 is 15 amino acids long. V shed 0 bases and J shed 4 bases, with 14 bases lying between them. The DNA of the CDR3 is TGCAGCGTTGAAGATGTACAGGGATATGCAGATACGCAGTATTTT. This codes for CSVEDVQGYADTQYF.

The chain uses TRBV6-4 and TRBJ1-1; no clear D. Germline lookup yields CDR1 MRHNA and CDR2 SNTAGT. CDR3 length: 15 amino acids. V was shortened by 6 bases and J by 0 bases, with 14 bases between the two germline ends. This chain's CDR3 is CASRFEARMNTEAFF. The CDR3 DNA reads as TGTGCCAGCAGGTTTGAGGCTAGGATGAACACTGAAGCTTTCTTT.

The chain carries TRBV10-3 and TRBJ2-2; 10 bases agree with TRBD2. With 2 bases clipped from V and 5 bases from J, the junction kept 11 bases outside the gene matches. The germline CDR1 and CDR2 sequences are ENHRY and SYGVKD. The CDR3 loop spans 18 amino acids. The CDR3 bases are TGTGCCATCAGTGAGGCGCGAGTAGCGGGGGGTCCTACCGGGGAGCTGTTTTTT. This gives the protein CAISEARVAGGPTGELFF.